This T cell receptor (beta chain) was observed in a study of blood T cell repertoires in COVID-19. V gave up 3 bases and J gave up 0 bases, with 12 bases separating them. Germline CDR1 SGHRS, CDR2 YFSETQ. The CDR3 contains 15 residues. Sequencing was performed with immunoSEQ multiplex PCR; in TCRdb, only in-frame clones are kept and a portion is missing. The sample has 200,000 to 250,000 clones, 83% seen once. Sequencing was carried out using PBMCs or T cells enriched from blood (not recorded which). This receptor was obtained from a woman between 45 and 60 years old who had been exposed to COVID-19. The chain combines TRBV5-1 with TRBJ1-1; D is undetermined. As DNA, the CDR3 is TGCGCCAGCAGCTCCATGCGCGCCATGAACACTGAAGCTTTCTTT. Protein sequence: CASSSMRAMNTEAFF.